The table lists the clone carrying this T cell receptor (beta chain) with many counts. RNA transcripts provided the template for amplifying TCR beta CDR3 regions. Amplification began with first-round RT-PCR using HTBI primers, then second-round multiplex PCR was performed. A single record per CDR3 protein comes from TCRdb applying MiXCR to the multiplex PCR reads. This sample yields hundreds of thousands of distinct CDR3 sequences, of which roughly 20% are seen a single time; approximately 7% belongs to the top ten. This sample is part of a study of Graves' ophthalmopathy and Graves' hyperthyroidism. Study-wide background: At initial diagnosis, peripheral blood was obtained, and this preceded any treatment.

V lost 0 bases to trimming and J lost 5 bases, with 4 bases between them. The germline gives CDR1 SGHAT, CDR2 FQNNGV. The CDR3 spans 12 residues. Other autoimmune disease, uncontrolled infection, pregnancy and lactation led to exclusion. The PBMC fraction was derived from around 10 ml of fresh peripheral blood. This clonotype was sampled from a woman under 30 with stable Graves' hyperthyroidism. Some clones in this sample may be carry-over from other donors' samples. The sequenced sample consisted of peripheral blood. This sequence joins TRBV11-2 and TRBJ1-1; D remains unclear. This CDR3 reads CASSLELTEAFF. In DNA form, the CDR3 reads TGTGCCAGCAGCTTAGAGTTGACTGAAGCTTTCTTT.